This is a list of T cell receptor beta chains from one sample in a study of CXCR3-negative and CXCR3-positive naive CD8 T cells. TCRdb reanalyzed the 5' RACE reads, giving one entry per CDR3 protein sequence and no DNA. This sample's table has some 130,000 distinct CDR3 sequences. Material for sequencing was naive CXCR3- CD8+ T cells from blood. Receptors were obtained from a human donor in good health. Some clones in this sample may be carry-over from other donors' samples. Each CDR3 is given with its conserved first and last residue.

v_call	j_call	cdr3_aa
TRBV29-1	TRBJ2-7	CSATGGHSYEQYF
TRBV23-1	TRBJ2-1	CASSQSTLAGYNEQFF
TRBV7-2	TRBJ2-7	CASSPAAGQGYEQYF
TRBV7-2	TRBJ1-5	CASRLTVNSNQPQHF
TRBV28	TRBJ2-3	CASSLSGNTDTQYF
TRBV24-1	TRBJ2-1	CATSDLSGGSQGNEQFF
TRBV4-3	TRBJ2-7	CASSQVRTTSSYEQYF
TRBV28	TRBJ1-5	CASSMPTVNQPQHF
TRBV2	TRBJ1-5	CASSAQVDSNQPQHF
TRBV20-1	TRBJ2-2	CSARSLSGTGELFF
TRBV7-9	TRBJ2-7	CASSLRQGVYEQYF
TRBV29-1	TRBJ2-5	CSVELPGPLGETQYF
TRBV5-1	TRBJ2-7	CASSVEPGTSYEQYF
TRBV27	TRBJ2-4	CASNPGGVSIQYF
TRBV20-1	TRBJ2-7	CSAKEGTGGQQYF
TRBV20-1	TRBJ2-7	CSAREMTTSYEQYF
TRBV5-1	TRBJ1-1	CASSLAGAYTEAFF
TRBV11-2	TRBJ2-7	CASSLTSGSGTYEQYF
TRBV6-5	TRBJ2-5	CASSPRHARETQYF
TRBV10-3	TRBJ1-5	CAISESGQVNQPQHF
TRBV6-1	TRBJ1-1	CASSAPGQSRGPAFF
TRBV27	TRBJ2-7	CASSPVGSYEQYF
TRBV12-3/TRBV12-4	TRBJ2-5	CASSHDSGWMETQYF
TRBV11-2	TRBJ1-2	CASSLAGPFYGYTF
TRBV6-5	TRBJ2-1	CASNRRRRGISSYNEQFF
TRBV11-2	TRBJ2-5	CASSLDPRGGETQYF
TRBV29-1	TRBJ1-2	CSVRDRGGYGYTF
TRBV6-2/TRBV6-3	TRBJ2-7	CASSYGISYEQYF
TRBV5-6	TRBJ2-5	CASSYDGGGQETQYF
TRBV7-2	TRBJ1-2	CASSEDSGWYGYTF
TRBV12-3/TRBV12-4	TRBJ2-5	CASSLALAGGETQYF
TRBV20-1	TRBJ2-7	CSARDRVAGGEQYF
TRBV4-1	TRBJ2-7	CASSQAPGYYEQYF
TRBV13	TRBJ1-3	CASSYGTGFSGNTIYF
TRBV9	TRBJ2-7	CASSATSTPPVYEQYF